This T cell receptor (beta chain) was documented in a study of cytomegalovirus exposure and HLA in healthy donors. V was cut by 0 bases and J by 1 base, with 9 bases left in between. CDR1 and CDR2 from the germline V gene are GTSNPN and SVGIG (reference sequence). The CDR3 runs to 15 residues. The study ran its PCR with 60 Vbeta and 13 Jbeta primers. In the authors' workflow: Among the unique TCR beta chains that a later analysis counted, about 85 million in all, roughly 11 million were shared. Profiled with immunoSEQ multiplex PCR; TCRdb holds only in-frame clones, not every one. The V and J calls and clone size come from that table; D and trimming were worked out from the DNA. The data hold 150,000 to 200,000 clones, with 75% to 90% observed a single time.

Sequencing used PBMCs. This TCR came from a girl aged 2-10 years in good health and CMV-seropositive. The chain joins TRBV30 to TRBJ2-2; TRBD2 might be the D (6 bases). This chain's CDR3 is CAWSVVAENTGELFF. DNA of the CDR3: TGTGCCTGGAGTGTCGTAGCGGAGAACACCGGGGAGCTGTTTTTT.